These 32 T cell receptor beta chains were sequenced from one sample in a study of T-cell reconstitution after alpha-beta-depleted transplantation in children. The library targeted TCRbeta and was prepared with unique molecular identifiers. A single record per CDR3 protein comes from TCRdb applying MiXCR to the PCR reads. The sample lists over 150,000 distinct CDR3 sequences, approximately 7% occurring once. This specimen consisted of PBMCs, obtained before TCRalphabeta/CD19-depleted stem cell transplant. These receptors were obtained from a boy between 2 and 10 years old with acute lymphoblastic leukemia, due to receive a stem cell transplant.

This clonotype has just a few counts. The rearrangement uses TRBV28 and TRBJ2-7; 10 bases are a match to TRBD2. CDR3 length equals 16 residues. V was pared by 4 bases and J by 4 bases, with 10 bases of the junction left unmatched. Germline V CDR1 and CDR2: MDHEN, SYDVKM. The CDR3 DNA reads TGTGCCAGCAGTTCTGAGCGGGGGGGCCCAGCGTACGAGCAGTACTTC. It yields the protein CASSSERGGPAYEQYF.

This clonotype was picked up a small number of times. V is TRBV7-2 and J is TRBJ1-1, with TRBD1 matching over 8 bases. Germline V gene lookup returns CDR1 SGHTA and CDR2 FQGNSA. The CDR3 has 17 amino acids. The J segment lost 1 base and the V segment lost 4 bases, leaving 11 bases of the junction unmatched. The CDR3 nucleotides are TGTGCCAGCAGCTCCGTGCACCCCGGGACAGGGAACACTGAAGCTTTCTTT. This sequence encodes CASSSVHPGTGNTEAFF.

There are many counts of this clonotype. The chain recombines TRBV27 with TRBJ2-7; D may be TRBD2 (6 bases). The CDR3 consists of 14 residues. Germline V gene data show CDR1 as MNHEY and CDR2 as SMNVEV (reference sequence). With 2 bases removed from V and 7 bases from J, the gap between germline ends came to 15 bases. CDR3: CASSLIGGGREQYF. In DNA form, the CDR3 reads TGTGCCAGCAGTTTAATTGGCGGAGGGAGGGAGCAGTACTTC.

The V call is TRBV15, the J call TRBJ2-1; 15 nucleotides match TRBD2. V was pared by 3 bases and J by 4 bases, with 10 bases of the junction left unmatched. The CDR3 runs to 19 residues. CDR1 and CDR2 from the germline V gene are LNHNV and YYDKDF (reference sequence). The CDR3 region is CATSRAAGTSGRPYNEQFF. CDR3 DNA: TGTGCCACCAGCAGGGCCGCCGGGACTAGCGGGAGGCCATACAATGAGCAGTTCTTC.

In its sample, this clonotype was seen many times. The chain combines TRBV7-6 with TRBJ2-1; possibly TRBD1 for D (6 bases). The CDR3 contains 16 residues. V lost 2 bases, J lost 4 bases, and 15 bases lay in between. In germline, CDR1 is SGHVS, CDR2 FNYEAQ. CDR3 nucleotide sequence: TGTGCCAGCAGCTTACAGGGGCCTAGGGCTTACAATGAGCAGTTCTTC. Encoded protein: CASSLQGPRAYNEQFF.

This clonotype was counted many times. The chain uses TRBV4-3 and TRBJ2-2; D gene unclear. The CDR3 is 14 residues long. CDR1 is LGHNA and CDR2 is YSLEER in the germline V gene. V lost 3 bases and J 0 bases, leaving 5 bases between the germline ends. CDR3 bases: TGCGCCAGCAGCCACACAGCGAACACCGGGGAGCTGTTTTTT. This codes for CASSHTANTGELFF.

V gene TRBV28 combines with J gene TRBJ2-1; 7 nucleotides align to TRBD1. CDR1 and CDR2 from the germline V gene are MDHEN and SYDVKM. CDR3 size: 15 residues. The V and J ends lost 6 bases and 5 bases, in that order; junction bases with no gene match: 10. In DNA form, the CDR3 reads TGTGCCAGCAGCCCGACAGGGATTGTTCACAATGAGCAGTTCTTC. This encodes CASSPTGIVHNEQFF.

The chain couples TRBV3-1 to TRBJ2-7, with TRBD2 matching over 7 bases. The V gene's germline CDR1 is LGHDT and CDR2 YNNKEL (reference sequence). V dropped 6 bases and J dropped 3; count of bases not matched to a gene: 8. The CDR3 totals 14 residues. The CDR3 DNA reads as TGTGCCAGCAGTCCCACTCGGACTAGCTACGAGCAGTACTTC. It is translated as CASSPTRTSYEQYF.

This clonotype was recorded many times. The rearrangement uses TRBV5-1 and TRBJ1-1; D not certain. Germline V lookup: CDR1 SGHRS, CDR2 YFSETQ. The CDR3 is made up of 14 amino acids. Trimming cost V 3 bases and J 5 bases, with 14 bases left between them. The CDR3 spells CASSSTTTATEAFF. The CDR3 DNA reads as TGCGCCAGCAGCTCCACGACCACAGCGACTGAAGCTTTCTTT. The full variable domain, with the rest looked up from reference TRBV5-1 and TRBJ1-1, is KAGVTQTPRYLIKTRGQQVTLSCSPISGHRSVSWYQQTPGQGLQFLFEYFSETQRNKGNFPGRFSGRQFSNSRSEMNVSTLELGDSALYLCASSSTTTATEAFFGQGTRLTVV.

The chain joins TRBV6-1 to TRBJ2-5; TRBD1 might be the D (8 bases). CDR1 is MNHNS and CDR2 is SASEGT in the germline V gene. The CDR3 contains 16 residues. The germline V and J ends were trimmed by 6 bases and 1 base, with 18 bases remaining between them. The CDR3 loop is CASSPYRGGRQETQYF. The CDR3 DNA follows: TGTGCCAGCAGCCCGTACAGGGGGGGACGCCAAGAGACCCAGTACTTC.

This clonotype has a handful of counts. The gene calls are TRBV7-2 and TRBJ2-7; D might be TRBD2 (5 bases). Germline V CDR1 and CDR2: SGHTA, FQGNSA. The CDR3 loop spans 16 amino acids. V lost 4 bases and J 3 bases, leaving 19 bases between the germline ends. The CDR3 sequence: CASSSSWAGKIYEQYF. In nucleotides, the CDR3 is TGTGCCAGCAGCTCATCCTGGGCGGGTAAAATCTACGAGCAGTACTTC.

This clonotype occurred many times. The rearrangement links TRBV11-2 to TRBJ2-3; TRBD1 might be the D (6 bases). V lost 0 bases to trimming and J lost 3 bases, with 10 bases between them. The CDR3 spans 15 residues. Germline lookup yields CDR1 SGHAT and CDR2 FQNNGV. The CDR3 DNA sequence: TGTGCCAGCAGCTTAGAGTACAGGGTGACAGATACGCAGTATTTT. It translates to CASSLEYRVTDTQYF. The full variable domain, with the rest looked up from reference TRBV11-2 and TRBJ2-3, is EAGVAQSPRYKIIEKRQSVAFWCNPISGHATLYWYQQILGQGPKLLIQFQNNGVVDDSQLPKDRFSAERLKGVDSTLKIQPAKLEDSAVYLCASSLEYRVTDTQYFGPGTRLTVL.

This clonotype has more than one count but fewer than ten. The chain combines TRBV20-1 with TRBJ2-5; a weak D match, TRBD1 (6 bases). CDR1 DFQATT and CDR2 SNEGSKA come from the germline V gene (reference sequence). The CDR3 is made up of 16 amino acids. V lost 3 bases and J lost 1, with 18 bases in between. The CDR3 DNA reads TGCAGTGCTAGTCACCGGGACAAGGGCCTCCAAGAGACCCAGTACTTC. Its protein is CSASHRDKGLQETQYF.

This clonotype has a count of ten or more. The V and J genes are TRBV5-5 and TRBJ2-7; the match to TRBD2 covers 8 bases. This CDR3 has 15 amino acids. The J segment lost 5 bases and the V segment lost 1 base, leaving 8 bases of the junction unmatched. CDR1 and CDR2 (germline): SGHKS, YYEKEE (reference sequence). In DNA form, the CDR3 reads TGTGCCAGCAGCTTGTTGCCGAGCGGGAGCGACGAGCAGTACTTC. The encoded protein is CASSLLPSGSDEQYF.

At least ten counts were recorded for this clonotype. V gene TRBV4-3 combines with J gene TRBJ2-1; 7 bases are a match to TRBD1. V lost 0 bases to trimming and J lost 4 bases; unmatched junction nucleotides: 3. The CDR3 extends over 15 amino acids. Germline values: CDR1 LGHNA, CDR2 YSLEER. The CDR3 spells CASSQDRDRYNEQFF. DNA of the CDR3: TGCGCCAGCAGCCAAGACCGGGACAGATACAATGAGCAGTTCTTC.

The CDR3 region has the DNA TGCAGTGCTCCGCTCGGGACATGGGCCTACGAGCAGTACTTC. This sequence encodes CSAPLGTWAYEQYF. The chain is built from TRBV20-1 and TRBJ2-7; tentative D call: TRBD1 (6 bases). The length of the CDR3 is 14 residues. The germline CDR1 and CDR2 sequences are DFQATT and SNEGSKA (reference sequence). The V end was cut by 5 bases, the J end by 2 bases, with 16 bases between.

Notes on this clonotype: A clone one base away is much larger, so this may be a read error. The gene calls are TRBV2 and TRBJ2-1; TRBD2 matches 9 bases. CDR1 SNHLY and CDR2 FYNNEI come from the germline V gene. J lost 4 bases, V lost 6 bases, and 7 bases had no gene match. This CDR3 region has 15 residues. The CDR3, as DNA: TGTGCCAGCAGGGAAACTAGCGGGTCTTACAATGAGCAGTTCTTC. Translation: CASRETSGSYNEQFF. The complete variable domain, with remaining parts taken from reference TRBV2 and TRBJ2-1, reads EPEVTQTPSHQVTQMGQEVILRCVPISNHLYFYWYRQILGQKVEFLVSFYNNEISEKSEIFDDQFSVERPDGSNFTLKIRSTKLEDSAMYFCASRETSGSYNEQFFGPGTRLTVL.

This clonotype was observed a few times. This chain links TRBV28 with TRBJ2-7, with D perhaps TRBD2 (6 bases). Deletions cut 10 bases from V and 7 bases from J, with 17 bases between. The CDR3 has 12 amino acids. The germline CDR1 and CDR2 sequences are MDHEN and SYDVKM. DNA of the CDR3: TGTGCCACGGCGGGGTCTCGGCGTGAGCAGTACTTC. Protein sequence: CATAGSRREQYF.

The rearrangement links TRBV7-2 to TRBJ1-6; D call uncertain. Trimming stripped 3 bases from V and 11 bases from J, with 11 bases between. Per the germline V gene, CDR1 is SGHTA and CDR2 is FQGNSA. CDR3 length: 13 amino acids. The CDR3 nucleotides read TGTGCCAGCAGCTTGGCAGGCCCAGCACCCCTCCACTTT. Protein: CASSLAGPAPLHF.

In this sample, this clonotype turned up many times. As DNA, the CDR3 is TGTGCCAGCGGGACTCGACTAGAGGGGGCAGATACGCAGTATTTT. Its protein product is CASGTRLEGADTQYF. This sequence joins TRBV7-9 and TRBJ2-3; D might be TRBD1 or TRBD2, each matching 6 bases. Between the trimmed V and J ends, which lost 8 bases and 4 bases, there was a span of 19 bases. The V gene's germline CDR1 is SEHNR and CDR2 FQNEAQ (reference sequence). The length of the CDR3 is 15 residues.

This clonotype was picked up many times. Relative to the germline gene, one junction end is altered; a read error may explain this. The genes are TRBV10-3 and TRBJ1-5, with 7 bases lining up with TRBD1. This CDR3 contains 15 residues. Germline V CDR1 and CDR2: ENHRY, SYGVKD. The CDR3 DNA reads TGTGCCATCAGCGAGTACAGGGGACGAGATCAGCCCCAGCATTTT. Translating gives CAISEYRGRDQPQHF.

This clonotype was seen ten or more times. J is TRBJ2-1 and V is TRBV20-1; D gene ambiguous. Germline loops: CDR1 DFQATT, CDR2 SNEGSKA (reference sequence). The germline V and J ends were trimmed by 6 bases and 11 bases, with 17 bases remaining between them. The CDR3 is 12 amino acids. The CDR3: CSALTLASKQFF. The CDR3 DNA is TGCAGTGCACTTACGTTAGCAAGTAAGCAGTTCTTC.

This clonotype has a handful of counts. This chain uses TRBV18 with TRBJ1-2, with D possibly being TRBD1 (5 bases). V was clipped by 0 bases and J by 2 bases, with 10 bases between them. This CDR3 contains 15 residues. Germline loops: CDR1 KGHSH, CDR2 LQKENI. The CDR3 DNA reads TGTGCCAGCTCACCACCGGAGGGGCGCAACTATGGCTACACCTTC. It specifies CASSPPEGRNYGYTF. Looking up the rest from reference TRBV18 and TRBJ1-2 gives the full variable domain: NAGVMQNPRHLVRRRGQEARLRCSPMKGHSHVYWYRQLPEEGLKFMVYLQKENIIDESGMPKERFSAEFPKEGPSILRIQQVVRGDSAAYFCASSPPEGRNYGYTFGSGTRLTVV.

The chain has TRBV20-1 and TRBJ2-5; 8 bases map to TRBD1. The germline V gene has CDR1 DFQATT and CDR2 SNEGSKA (reference sequence). CDR3 length: 14 amino acids. The ends lost 5 bases at V and 4 bases at J; junction bases unmatched: 9. The CDR3: CSAGGQDEGETQYF. CDR3 sequence (DNA): TGCAGTGCTGGGGGACAGGACGAGGGAGAGACCCAGTACTTC.

This clonotype turned up a few times. This chain links TRBV11-2 with TRBJ2-1; 8 positions agree with TRBD2. Germline lookup yields CDR1 SGHAT and CDR2 FQNNGV. Losses at the gene ends were 1 base for V and 7 bases for J; bases not matched to a gene: 6. The CDR3 is made up of 15 amino acids. The CDR3 DNA reads as TGTGCCAGCAGCTTAGGTTTCCGCGGGGGGAATGAGCAGTTCTTC. Residues: CASSLGFRGGNEQFF.

This clonotype was seen ten or more times. The chain employs TRBV5-1 and TRBJ2-7; possibly TRBD1 for D (5 bases). Germline-derived CDR1 and CDR2 are SGHRS and YFSETQ. The CDR3 is made up of 15 amino acids. V was pared by 1 base and J by 2 bases, with 13 bases between. The CDR3 spells CASSLLTEGAYEQYF. For the CDR3, the DNA is TGCGCCAGCAGCTTGCTAACAGAAGGGGCCTACGAGCAGTACTTC.

This clonotype was seen repeatedly, ten times or more. The CDR3 loop reads CASSGTGSTQYF. The CDR3 coding sequence is TGTGCCAGCAGCGGGACAGGGAGTACGCAGTATTTT. The rearrangement uses TRBV7-2 and TRBJ2-3; 9 nucleotides line up with TRBD1. The CDR3 runs 12 residues. Germline CDR1 is SGHTA and CDR2 is FQGNSA. V was pared by 5 bases and J by 8 bases, with 2 bases of the junction left unmatched.

The chain links TRBV3-1 to TRBJ2-7, with 8 bases matching TRBD1. The CDR3 consists of 15 residues. V dropped 6 bases and J dropped 1; count of bases not matched to a gene: 8. The germline CDR1 and CDR2 sequences are LGHDT and YNNKEL (reference sequence). The DNA of the CDR3 is TGTGCCAGCAGTCGCCGGGACAGGATTTCCTACGAGCAGTACTTC. It codes for CASSRRDRISYEQYF.

This clonotype was seen at least ten times. The gene calls are TRBV5-1 and TRBJ2-3, with TRBD2 matching over 7 bases. V was pared by 1 base and J by 0 bases, with 2 bases of the junction left unmatched. There are 15 residues in the CDR3. The germline CDR1 and CDR2 sequences are SGHRS and YFSETQ. The CDR3 spells CASSLFSGSTDTQYF. CDR3 bases: TGCGCCAGCAGCTTGTTTAGCGGGAGCACAGATACGCAGTATTTT.

This clonotype was recorded many times. This chain joins TRBV29-1 and TRBJ2-1; D remains unclear. Germline CDR1 and CDR2: SQVTM and ANQGSEA. V lost 0 bases to trimming and J lost 7 bases, with 10 bases between them. The CDR3 runs 13 residues. The CDR3 region has the DNA TGCAGCGTTGAAGAAAAAGGGTGGAATGAGCAGTTCTTC. Encoded protein: CSVEEKGWNEQFF.

This clonotype was detected only a few times. The chain recombines TRBV27 with TRBJ2-1; D not resolved. Deletions cut 5 bases from V and 7 bases from J, with 15 bases between. The CDR3 contains 14 residues. Germline V CDR1 and CDR2: MNHEY, SMNVEV (reference sequence). CDR3 DNA sequence: TGTGCCAGCAGTATCACACCGATACTTAATGAGCAGTTCTTC. Encoded protein: CASSITPILNEQFF.

The sample holds a few counts of this clonotype. The J gene is TRBJ2-3, the V gene TRBV7-6; TRBD1 aligns across 9 bases. The length of the CDR3 is 15 residues. With V trimmed by 8 bases and J by 4 bases, 10 bases remained unmatched. In germline, CDR1 is SGHVS, CDR2 FNYEAQ. CDR3 amino acids: CASRQTQGAPDTQYF. The DNA for the CDR3 is TGTGCCAGCCGTCAAACACAGGGGGCCCCAGATACGCAGTATTTT.